The 19 T cell receptor beta chains reported below all come from one sample, sequenced in a study of graft-versus-host responses after intestinal transplantation. Sequenced by immunoSEQ multiplex PCR; TCRdb stores in-frame clones only, minus some. The table records tens of thousands of clones, about 95% of them present only once. These TCRs are of unknown antigen specificity. Sequenced material: unstimulated CD8+ T cells sorted from spleen or lymph node cells, taken before transplant. The source is a human donor who was the organ donor for an intestinal transplant.

This clone was detected only once. The V and J genes are TRBV6-1 and TRBJ1-1; D uncertain. The CDR3 covers 13 residues. Germline CDR1 and CDR2: MNHNS and SASEGT. V was clipped by 5 bases and J by 4 bases, with 11 bases between them. CDR3 nucleotides: TGTGCCAGCAGTTCCGGGGTGGGCACTGAAGCTTTCTTT. This translates into CASSSGVGTEAFF.

V and J are TRBV19 and TRBJ1-5; a weak D match, TRBD1 (5 bases). CDR1 and CDR2 from the germline V gene are LNHDA and SQIVND (reference sequence). The germline V and J ends were trimmed by 1 base and 0 bases, with 22 bases remaining between them. The CDR3 extends over 20 amino acids. CDR3 nucleotide sequence: TGTGCCAGTAGTATAGGAGGGGCAGGTCTAGAGGCTTATAGCAATCAGCCCCAGCATTTT. It encodes CASSIGGAGLEAYSNQPQHF.

The rearrangement uses TRBV28 and TRBJ2-7, with D tentatively TRBD2 (6 bases). This CDR3 has 14 amino acids. Germline values: CDR1 MDHEN, CDR2 SYDVKM. V was clipped by 7 bases and J by 4 bases, with 17 bases between them. The CDR3 DNA is TGTGCCAGCAAATACCAGAGGGAGGAGTACGAGCAGTACTTC. Protein sequence: CASKYQREEYEQYF.

The chain has TRBV7-9 and TRBJ2-3, with TRBD2 matching over 11 bases. After removal of 7 bases from V and 4 bases from J, the junction contained 4 bases not matched to a gene. The CDR3 has 14 amino acids. CDR1 and CDR2 from the germline V gene are SEHNR and FQNEAQ (reference sequence). CDR3 sequence: CASNSGGAPDTQYF. In nucleotides, the CDR3 is TGTGCCAGCAATAGCGGGGGGGCCCCAGATACGCAGTATTTT.

The chain carries TRBV10-1 and TRBJ1-1; a possible D gene is TRBD1 (6 bases). Germline V CDR1 and CDR2: WNHNN, SYGVQD (reference sequence). CDR3 size: 15 residues. V was cut by 3 bases and J by 6 bases, with 17 bases left in between. The CDR3 spells CASSESDSPWAEAFF. In DNA, the CDR3 is TGCGCCAGCAGTGAATCGGACAGTCCATGGGCTGAAGCTTTCTTT.

This chain connects TRBV27 to TRBJ1-4; D uncertain. This CDR3 has 16 amino acids. Germline assignment: CDR1 MNHEY and CDR2 SMNVEV (reference sequence). V gave up 2 bases and J gave up 8 bases, with 18 bases separating them. The CDR3 is CASSLTAVGIGEKLFF. The CDR3 DNA reads TGTGCCAGCAGTTTAACGGCGGTTGGAATTGGGGAAAAACTGTTTTTT.

The V and J genes are TRBV7-9 and TRBJ1-2; 8 positions match TRBD1. Losses at the gene ends were 5 bases for V and 1 base for J; bases not matched to a gene: 6. Per germline, CDR1 SEHNR and CDR2 FQNEAQ (reference sequence). This CDR3 is 15 amino acids long. Here the CDR3 DNA reads TGTGCCAGCAGCCAAGGGGACAGGATTAACTATGGCTACACCTTC. It yields the protein CASSQGDRINYGYTF.

This chain links TRBV11-2 with TRBJ1-1, with D possibly TRBD1 on 6 matching bases. Trimming stripped 4 bases from V and 1 base from J, with 16 bases between. CDR3 length equals 16 residues. Germline CDR1 SGHAT, CDR2 FQNNGV. The CDR3 DNA reads TGTGCCAGCAGCTCTAGGACGAGGACAGCGAACACTGAAGCTTTCTTT. This codes for CASSSRTRTANTEAFF.

This chain links TRBV19 with TRBJ2-7; D is uncertain. This CDR3 contains 13 residues. Per germline, CDR1 LNHDA and CDR2 SQIVND (reference sequence). The ends were cut back, 3 bases at V and 1 base at J, with 7 bases in the middle. CDR3 DNA sequence: TGTGCCAGTAGTATGAGTAGATCCTACGAGCAGTACTTC. This gives the protein CASSMSRSYEQYF.

The CDR3 protein is CASSLEDYSYEQYF. In nucleotides, the CDR3 is TGTGCCAGCAGCTTGGAAGATTATTCCTACGAGCAGTACTTC. The rearrangement joins TRBV5-5 to TRBJ2-7; D remains ambiguous. The CDR3 is 14 amino acids. V lost 0 bases and J 1 base, leaving 8 bases between the germline ends. Germline CDR1 SGHKS, CDR2 YYEKEE (reference sequence).

Here the CDR3 reads CASISTGIGTEAFF. CDR3 DNA sequence: TGTGCCAGCATATCAACAGGGATCGGCACTGAAGCTTTCTTT. This chain connects TRBV2 to TRBJ1-1, with a tentative D call TRBD1 (6 bases). The CDR3 has 14 amino acids. Per the germline V gene, CDR1 is SNHLY and CDR2 is FYNNEI. V shed 7 bases and J shed 4 bases, with 16 bases lying between them.

The V gene is TRBV18, the J gene TRBJ2-3, with 8 positions matching TRBD2. The CDR3 covers 16 residues. Germline assignment: CDR1 KGHSH and CDR2 LQKENI. The V gene end was trimmed by 8 bases and the J gene end by 5 bases; junction bases not matched to a gene: 15. CDR3 sequence: CASDDSRGGPEDTQYF. The CDR3 bases are TGTGCCAGCGACGACAGTCGGGGGGGGCCCGAAGATACGCAGTATTTT.

V gene TRBV11-2 combines with J gene TRBJ2-7, with D possibly matching TRBD2 (7 bases). Trimming took off 5 bases at V and 0 bases at J, with 17 bases between the two ends. Germline V gives CDR1 SGHAT, CDR2 FQNNGV. There are 16 residues in the CDR3. The CDR3 region is CASSLSEGGGSYEQYF. In DNA form, the CDR3 reads TGTGCCAGCAGCCTAAGCGAGGGAGGGGGCTCCTACGAGCAGTACTTC.

V gene TRBV7-9 combines with J gene TRBJ2-2, with D perhaps TRBD1 or TRBD2 (5 bases each). The CDR3 has 16 amino acids. The germline CDR1 and CDR2 sequences are SEHNR and FQNEAQ (reference sequence). V was shortened by 4 bases and J by 7 bases, with 19 bases between the two germline ends. CDR3: CASSSTGPSAGGELFF. DNA for the CDR3: TGTGCCAGCAGCTCAACAGGCCCTTCGGCGGGCGGGGAGCTGTTTTTT.

Regarding this clone: Other DNA variants within this sample encode the same CDR3. V and J are TRBV4-3 and TRBJ1-2; weak D call: TRBD1 (6 bases). The CDR3 extends over 15 amino acids. Trimming took off 3 bases at V and 2 bases at J, with 13 bases between the two ends. Germline CDR1 LGHNA, CDR2 YSLEER. The CDR3 loop reads CASSQERGGNYGYTF. The CDR3 DNA is TGCGCCAGCAGCCAGGAAAGAGGGGGAAACTATGGCTACACCTTC.

The genes are TRBV28 and TRBJ1-5; 7 bases map to TRBD1. J was trimmed by 5 bases and V by 2 bases; bases with no gene match: 6. CDR1 is MDHEN, CDR2 SYDVKM, per germline. There are 15 residues in the CDR3. The CDR3, as DNA: TGTGCCAGCAGTTTAGCAGGGGGAAGGGATCAGCCCCAGCATTTT. Protein: CASSLAGGRDQPQHF.

The rearrangement uses TRBV6-5 and TRBJ2-3; 10 bases map to TRBD1. This CDR3 region has 15 residues. The V and J ends lost 5 bases and 3 bases, in that order; junction bases with no gene match: 5. Germline V gene data show CDR1 as MNHEY and CDR2 as SVGAGI. This CDR3 reads CASSADRGQTDTQYF. The CDR3 region has the DNA TGTGCCAGCAGTGCCGACAGGGGGCAAACAGATACGCAGTATTTT.

This chain joins TRBV13 and TRBJ1-1; D is unresolved. Looked up from germline, CDR1 is PRHDT and CDR2 is FYEKMQ (reference sequence). V lost 3 bases and J lost 2, with 7 bases in between. The CDR3 spans 13 residues. CDR3 amino acids: CASSLGINTEAFF. The CDR3, as DNA: TGTGCCAGCAGCTTGGGGATAAACACTGAAGCTTTCTTT.

The chain is built from TRBV19 and TRBJ1-1; D remains ambiguous. CDR3 length equals 12 residues. The germline CDR1 and CDR2 sequences are LNHDA and SQIVND (reference sequence). Between the trimmed V and J ends, which lost 9 bases and 1 base, there was a span of 9 bases. CDR3 protein: CASRISNTEAFF. As DNA, the CDR3 is TGTGCCAGCCGGATTTCGAACACTGAAGCTTTCTTT.